One sample yielded the 7 T cell receptor beta chains listed below, sequenced in a study of read filtering for tumor transcriptome and immune sequencing. This library used approximately 390 ng RNA and molecular barcoded adaptors spanning alpha/delta and beta/gamma chains. TCRdb re-derived calls from the reads in MiXCR, one entry per CDR3 protein. The top ten clones hold 45% to 50% of a sample with approximately 24,000 distinct CDR3 sequences, roughly 23% of them seen once. Sample: a population of CD138-negative cells sorted from bone marrow. The receptors shown here come from a donor at least 40 years old with multiple myeloma.

Many counts were recorded for this clonotype. This chain joins TRBV30 and TRBJ2-7; D remains unclear. CDR1 and CDR2 (germline): GTSNPN, SVGIG (reference sequence). The V gene lost 2 bases and the J gene lost 4 bases, with 18 bases spanning the gap. The CDR3 is 15 residues long. The CDR3 DNA follows: TGTGCCTGGAGTTCTAACCGGGCCGCCCCATACGAGCAGTACTTC. Protein sequence: CAWSSNRAAPYEQYF. Based on the CDR3 plus reference TRBV30 and TRBJ2-7, the full variable domain is SQTIHQWPATLVQPVGSPLSLECTVEGTSNPNLYWYRQAAGRGLQLLFYSVGIGQISSEVPQNLSASRPQDRQFILSSKKLLLSDSGFYLCAWSSNRAAPYEQYFGPGTRLTVT.

This clonotype showed up just a few times. The chain links TRBV19 to TRBJ1-5, with 8 bases lining up with TRBD1. With 5 bases clipped from V and 6 bases from J, the junction kept 15 bases outside the gene matches. The CDR3 is made up of 17 amino acids. Germline V CDR1 and CDR2: LNHDA, SQIVND (reference sequence). The DNA for the CDR3 is TGTGCCAGTAGTGCCGGGACAGGCTGGGGCCTGGGTCAGCCCCAGCATTTT. Translating gives CASSAGTGWGLGQPQHF.

A remark on this clonotype: A far larger clone is just one base off, so this is likely a read error. Lacking the conserved final phenylalanine or tryptophan, this CDR3 likely reflects a read error. CDR3 residues: CASSSSVSTDTQYS. CDR3 bases: TGTGCCAGCAGCTCCAGTGTTTCCACAGATACGCAGTATTCT. The rearrangement links TRBV11-1 to TRBJ2-3; D remains ambiguous. V was clipped by 4 bases and J by 2 bases, with 10 bases between them. The length of the CDR3 is 14 residues. Germline V gene sequence: CDR1 SGHAT, CDR2 FQDESV (reference sequence).

At least ten counts were recorded for this clonotype. V usage is TRBV6-2 or TRBV6-3 and J usage is TRBJ2-1, with D unresolved. The V and J ends lost 2 bases and 0 bases respectively, with 14 bases between them. The CDR3 sequence is 17 residues long. CDR1 is MNHEY and CDR2 is SVGEGT in the germline V gene. CDR3 in DNA: TGTGCCAGCAGTTACCCCGGACGGAAAAGCTCCTACAATGAGCAGTTCTTC. Translation: CASSYPGRKSSYNEQFF.

This clonotype occurred a few times. One end of the junction does not line up with germline, which may come from a read error. The chain employs TRBV19 and TRBJ2-1, with 8 bases matching TRBD2. The CDR3 covers 16 residues. Germline CDR1 is LNHDA and CDR2 is SQIVND (reference sequence). DNA for the CDR3: TGTGCCAGTAGGCCCTCCGGGACTAGTGGGGTGTATGATCAGTTCTTC. It codes for CASRPSGTSGVYDQFF. Drawing the rest from reference TRBV19 and TRBJ2-1, the complete variable domain is DGGITQSPKYLFRKEGQNVTLSCEQNLNHDAMYWYRQDPGQGLRLIYYSQIVNDFQKGDIAEGYSVSREKKESFPLTVTSAQKNPTAFYLCASRPSGTSGVYDQFFGPGTRLTVL.

This clonotype was observed a handful of times. The genes are TRBV7-3 and TRBJ2-3, with D possibly matching TRBD2 (7 bases). From germline, CDR1 is SGHTA and CDR2 FQGTGA. This CDR3 has 16 residues. V was clipped by 4 bases and J by 0 bases, with 14 bases between them. For the CDR3, the DNA is TGTGCCAGCAGCTGGATAGGGGGGGCTAGCACAGATACGCAGTATTTT. Its translation is CASSWIGGASTDTQYF.

This clonotype was counted at least ten times. The gene calls are TRBV7-9 and TRBJ2-2; D remains unclear. V gave up 8 bases and J gave up 4 bases, with 11 bases separating them. Germline V gene lookup returns CDR1 SEHNR and CDR2 FQNEAQ (reference sequence). The CDR3 has 13 amino acids. Here the CDR3 reads CASPRRFTGELFF. CDR3 sequence (DNA): TGTGCCAGCCCCAGGCGTTTCACCGGGGAGCTGTTTTTT.